This T cell receptor beta chain comes out of a study of molecular identifiers for immune sequencing clone quantification (dated by TCRdb to the late 2010s). Describing the broader study: For a replicate experiment, the RNA from either around 20,000 or 99,000 naive CD8 T cells was divided into five aliquots, and four of those aliquots went on to sequencing. The study was a methods study using CD8 T cells to benchmark molecular-identifier clustering-based TCR repertoire sequencing (MIDCIRS) and TCR RNA copy counting.

V loses 5 bases at its end and J loses 4 bases; junction bases beyond the gene matches: 7. Inclusive of the bounding cysteine and phenylalanine, the CDR3 is 14 residues long. Only the CDR3 DNA stays, 42 bases, in frame from base 1. Taken from the germline V gene (reference sequence), the CDR1 and CDR2 loops are LNHDA and SQIVND. Study-level results and caveats: When barcode sub-clustering was left out, chimeric consensus sequences inflated TCR diversity, with chimeras reaching as high as 47%. Highly expanded clone sizes could be underestimated if identical TCR molecules share a barcode. The naive libraries included spiked-in Jurkat TCR RNA (about 11 copies' worth), and this RNA is not part of the donor repertoire. Modeling estimated about three recovered TCR RNA copies per cell, compared with 9.5 to 10 by digital PCR, which implies roughly 30% capture efficiency. In CMV-specific effector cells, over 97% of molecules were held by clones above 20 RNA copies, whereas under 1% of molecules were held by such clones in naive cells. A single cell's worth of spiked-in Jurkat TCR RNA was reported detectable even among around 1 million naive CD8 T cells.

The method was PCR. TCRdb shows the sequencer as NextSeq 500. Bulk TCR libraries were generated as previously described, with the TCR primers listed in Table S5 used. Total RNA was purified with the Qiagen AllPrep DNA/RNA kit. Before any analysis, reads coming from multiple sequencing runs of the same library were combined into one pool. The paper's processing steps were these. Reads were retained only if the reads had an exact TCR constant sequence, and the retained reads were trimmed to 150 nt and grouped according to their 12-nt molecular barcodes. Reads within each barcode group were sub-clustered using a 15% Levenshtein threshold, and quality-weighted consensus sequences were constructed for each RNA molecule. Non-functional sequences were removed, as were lower-count sequences one edit away from another. Barcode sub-clusters with fewer than 20% of the maximum read count were removed, based on fitting two negative binomial distributions. In TCRdb, the public reads were trimmed at Q25 with fastp and aligned with MiXCR, with productive beta chains retained. For every CDR3 protein sequence, its rows merge into one entry that carries the most common genes and DNA. V and J calls and clone size were set by TCRdb, not the authors. The sample records about 97,000 distinct CDR3 sequences, roughly 26% of which are singletons. The biggest ten clones account for about 0.99% of the sample.

Libraries of naive CD8 T cells were built from anywhere between about 17,000 and 1,000,000 sorted cells, with 10%, 30% or 50% of the purified RNA used. On a BD FACSAria II, naive CD8 T cells were FACS-sorted as CD8+CD4-CCR7+CD45RA+ and collected into RLT Plus buffer. More than 8 TCR copies' worth of Jurkat RNA were spiked into about 20,000-1,000,000 naive CD8 T cell samples to test detection sensitivity. CD8 T cells were enriched using RosetteSep CD8+ T Cell Enrichment Cocktail and Ficoll-Paque, and the enriched cells then underwent ACK red cell lysis. Regarding this clonotype: Its target antigen remains unknown. The sample holds no much larger clone one base away, and base qualities are not on file.

Sequencing input: naive CD8+ T cells from blood, with Jurkat cell RNA spiked in. The sample's cell subset or site label, decoded: FACS-sorted CD8+CD4-CCR7+CD45RA+ naive T cells. The rearrangement joined TRBV19 to TRBJ1-1; the central 7 bases match TRBD1. This TCR came from a human donor in good health. Some libraries in this study had Jurkat cell RNA spiked in. The CDR3 protein sequence reads: CASSPWKGATEAFF. In nucleotide form, the sequence is TGTGCCAGTAGTCCCTGGAAGGGGGCCACTGAAGCTTTCTTT. With the portions outside the CDR3 filled from the reference TRBV19 and TRBJ1-1 genes, the complete variable region becomes DGGITQSPKYLFRKEGQNVTLSCEQNLNHDAMYWYRQDPGQGLRLIYYSQIVNDFQKGDIAEGYSVSREKKESFPLTVTSAQKNPTAFYLCASSPWKGATEAFFGQGTRLTVV.